These 27 T cell receptor beta chains share one sample of origin, sequenced in a study of blood T cell repertoires in COVID-19. The data were produced by immunoSEQ multiplex PCR, yet TCRdb's version contains in-frame clones alone and is incomplete. Here the sample spans about 200,000 clones, more than 65% being singletons. The sample was PBMCs or T cells enriched from blood (not recorded which). The receptors originated from a woman between 45 and 65 years old with acute COVID-19.

The chain joins TRBV5-4 to TRBJ2-2, with D perhaps matching TRBD2 (6 bases). CDR3 size: 15 residues. The germline V gene encodes CDR1 SGHNT and CDR2 YYREEE (reference sequence). Deletions cut 4 bases from V and 1 base from J, with 11 bases between. For the CDR3, the DNA is TGTGCCAGCAGCAGGGACTTACAGAACACCGGGGAGCTGTTTTTT. It specifies CASSRDLQNTGELFF.

V and J are TRBV11-3 and TRBJ2-5, with D maybe TRBD1 (6 bases). The CDR3 extends over 15 amino acids. CDR1 SGHNT and CDR2 YENEEA come from the germline V gene. With 1 base removed from V and 2 bases from J, the gap between germline ends came to 11 bases. In DNA form, the CDR3 reads TGTGCCAGCAGCTTAGGGGGACAAGTACAAGAGACCCAGTACTTC. Its protein is CASSLGGQVQETQYF.

The chain combines TRBV5-1 with TRBJ1-6; the match to TRBD1 covers 7 bases. Germline assignment: CDR1 SGHRS and CDR2 YFSETQ. This CDR3 contains 15 residues. V trimming: 4 bases; J trimming: 7 bases; junction bases outside the gene matches: 8. CDR3: CASSPDYRGNSPLHF. The CDR3, as DNA: TGCGCCAGCAGCCCGGACTACAGGGGAAATTCACCCCTCCACTTT.

The V call is TRBV30, the J call TRBJ1-5; D gene uncertain. The germline CDR1 and CDR2 sequences are GTSNPN and SVGIG (reference sequence). V gave up 3 bases and J gave up 3 bases, with 9 bases separating them. This CDR3 has 13 amino acids. This CDR3 is CAWSRRHNQPQHF. As DNA, the CDR3 is TGTGCCTGGAGCAGGCGACACAATCAGCCCCAGCATTTT.

The chain recombines TRBV4-1 with TRBJ2-6; perhaps TRBD1 as D (6 bases). The germline V gene encodes CDR1 MGHRA and CDR2 YSYEKL. CDR3 length: 20 amino acids. Trimming cost V 0 bases and J 1 base, with 19 bases left between them. CDR3 DNA sequence: TGCGCCAGCAGCCAAGACTCCAAACAGGGAAGAGGTTCTGGGGCCAACGTCCTGACTTTC. Translating gives CASSQDSKQGRGSGANVLTF.

The chain links TRBV5-6 to TRBJ2-2; 9 bases map to TRBD1. V lost 5 bases and J lost 7; bases outside the gene matches: 12. Germline V gene lookup returns CDR1 SGHDT and CDR2 YYEEEE. This CDR3 is 16 amino acids long. CDR3 residues: CASSYLGQGINGELFF. The DNA of the CDR3 is TGTGCCAGCAGTTACCTGGGACAGGGAATTAACGGGGAGCTGTTTTTT.

The chain couples TRBV6-2 or TRBV6-3 to TRBJ1-6; the D is unclear. With 2 bases removed from V and 10 bases from J, the gap between germline ends came to 12 bases. In germline, CDR1 is MNHEY, CDR2 SVGEGT. The CDR3 has 14 amino acids. The CDR3 is CASSYTGNSSPLHF. CDR3 in DNA: TGTGCCAGCAGTTACACGGGGAACAGCTCACCCCTCCACTTT.

The DNA of the CDR3 is TGTGCCTGGAGCTGGGGCGTTAACTATGGCTACACCTTC. It translates to CAWSWGVNYGYTF. This rearrangement joins TRBV30 to TRBJ1-2, with a possible D match to TRBD1 (5 bases). This CDR3 spans 13 amino acids. CDR1 and CDR2 (germline): GTSNPN, SVGIG (reference sequence). V was trimmed by 3 bases and J by 1 base, leaving 9 bases between them.

The rearrangement uses TRBV4-1 and TRBJ1-6, with D perhaps matching TRBD1 (5 bases). Trimming removed 0 bases at V and 10 bases at J, with 19 bases between. Germline V lookup: CDR1 MGHRA, CDR2 YSYEKL. There are 17 residues in the CDR3. The CDR3 protein is CASSQEIGAGTRSPLHF. CDR3 coding DNA: TGCGCCAGCAGCCAAGAGATTGGGGCAGGAACCAGGTCACCCCTCCACTTT.

The genes are TRBV6-5 and TRBJ2-1; 9 nucleotides match TRBD2. The CDR3 consists of 15 residues. Germline CDR1 and CDR2: MNHEY and SVGAGI. V lost 6 bases and J lost 2; bases outside the gene matches: 5. CDR3 region: CASRIAGGAYNEQFF. The CDR3 nucleotides are TGTGCCAGCAGAATCGCGGGGGGGGCCTACAATGAGCAGTTCTTC.

The V gene is TRBV2, the J gene TRBJ1-3; 8 bases align to TRBD1. J lost 4 bases, V lost 4 bases, and 9 bases had no gene match. There are 16 residues in the CDR3. Germline V lookup: CDR1 SNHLY, CDR2 FYNNEI. The CDR3 region is CASSAQGAISGNTIYF. The CDR3 nucleotides are TGTGCCAGCAGTGCCCAGGGGGCGATCTCCGGAAACACCATATATTTT.

Comments on this clone: The junction and the germline gene differ at one end; a read error may be behind it. V is TRBV7-7 and J is TRBJ1-1; no clear D gene. The length of the CDR3 is 13 residues. Germline V gives CDR1 SSHAT, CDR2 FNYEAQ (reference sequence). CDR3: CASSLVNGAEAFF. The DNA of the CDR3 is TGTGCTAGCAGCTTAGTAAACGGGGCTGAAGCTTTCTTT. Filled out from reference TRBV7-7 and TRBJ1-1, the complete variable domain reads GAGVSQSPRYKVTKRGQDVTLRCDPISSHATLYWYQQALGQGPEFLTYFNYEAQPDKSGLPSDRFSAERPEGSISTLTIQRTEQRDSAMYRCASSLVNGAEAFFGQGTRLTVV.

In its sample, this clone was seen once. The chain uses TRBV7-2 and TRBJ1-1; D is uncertain. Trimming shortened V by 3 bases and J by 0 bases, and 8 bases separated the two germline ends. Germline CDR1 SGHTA, CDR2 FQGNSA. The CDR3 is made up of 14 amino acids. The DNA for the CDR3 is TGTGCCAGCAGCTTCAGCGAAATGAACACTGAAGCTTTCTTT. This gives the protein CASSFSEMNTEAFF.

This chain joins TRBV5-6 and TRBJ2-2, with D unclear. Trimming shortened V by 1 base and J by 4 bases, and 8 bases separated the two germline ends. CDR1 and CDR2 (germline): SGHDT, YYEEEE. The CDR3 has 14 residues. The CDR3 DNA reads as TGTGCCAGCAGCTTGCTTTCGGGCACCGGGGAGCTGTTTTTT. Its protein product is CASSLLSGTGELFF. Looking up the rest from reference TRBV5-6 and TRBJ2-2 gives the full variable domain: DAGVTQSPTHLIKTRGQQVTLRCSPKSGHDTVSWYQQALGQGPQFIFQYYEEEERQRGNFPDRFSGHQFPNYSSELNVNALLLGDSALYLCASSLLSGTGELFFGEGSRLTVL.

The genes are TRBV5-6 and TRBJ1-2, with unresolved D. Deletions cut 4 bases from V and 0 bases from J, with 16 bases between. This CDR3 is 16 amino acids long. Germline values: CDR1 SGHDT, CDR2 YYEEEE. CDR3 sequence reads: CASSPLTLGTNYGYTF. CDR3 DNA sequence: TGTGCCAGCAGCCCTTTAACCCTGGGCACTAACTATGGCTACACCTTC.

This clone has just one count. This rearrangement joins TRBV19 to TRBJ1-6; 9 positions agree with TRBD1. V lost 4 bases and J lost 5; bases outside the gene matches: 12. Germline V gene lookup returns CDR1 LNHDA and CDR2 SQIVND (reference sequence). CDR3 length equals 18 residues. The CDR3 loop reads CASSTLPGTGSNNSPLHF. The CDR3 coding sequence is TGTGCCAGTAGTACACTCCCCGGGACAGGGTCGAATAATTCACCCCTCCACTTT.

The V and J genes are TRBV6-5 and TRBJ1-2; 8 bases fit TRBD1. The CDR3 is made up of 15 amino acids. The germline V gene encodes CDR1 MNHEY and CDR2 SVGAGI. The J segment lost 2 bases and the V segment lost 5 bases, leaving 7 bases of the junction unmatched. The CDR3 DNA reads as TGTGCCAGCAGTCCCCTCCGGACAGGGAACTATGGCTACACCTTC. It translates to CASSPLRTGNYGYTF.

The chain has TRBV7-9 and TRBJ1-1; D remains unclear. There are 14 residues in the CDR3. The germline V and J ends were trimmed by 4 bases and 3 bases, with 12 bases remaining between them. The germline V gene has CDR1 SEHNR and CDR2 FQNEAQ (reference sequence). The CDR3 sequence is CASSSQSGYTEAFF. The CDR3 DNA sequence: TGTGCCAGCAGCTCCCAATCAGGCTACACTGAAGCTTTCTTT.

The V call is TRBV19, the J call TRBJ1-3; D may be TRBD1 (5 bases). There are 13 residues in the CDR3. Trimming took 7 bases from V and 7 from J, leaving 14 bases between them. Germline V lookup: CDR1 LNHDA, CDR2 SQIVND (reference sequence). CDR3 residues: CASTSGLMNTIYF. The CDR3 DNA sequence: TGTGCCAGTACCTCGGGACTGATGAACACCATATATTTT. Looking up the rest from reference TRBV19 and TRBJ1-3 gives the full variable domain: DGGITQSPKYLFRKEGQNVTLSCEQNLNHDAMYWYRQDPGQGLRLIYYSQIVNDFQKGDIAEGYSVSREKKESFPLTVTSAQKNPTAFYLCASTSGLMNTIYFGEGSWLTVV.

This clone was seen more than once but under ten times. The chain employs TRBV29-1 and TRBJ1-2, with TRBD1 as a possible D gene (6 bases). The V and J ends lost 3 bases and 4 bases respectively, with 15 bases between them. CDR3 length: 14 residues. Germline CDR1 and CDR2: SQVTM and ANQGSEA. CDR3 DNA: TGCAGCGTTGAGCTGACAGGCCTATCCTATGGCTACACCTTC. This gives the protein CSVELTGLSYGYTF. Filled out from reference TRBV29-1 and TRBJ1-2, the complete variable domain reads SAVISQKPSRDICQRGTSLTIQCQVDSQVTMMFWYRQQPGQSLTLIATANQGSEATYESGFVIDKFPISRPNLTFSTLTVSNMSPEDSSIYLCSVELTGLSYGYTFGSGTRLTVV.

The rearrangement links TRBV5-1 to TRBJ1-4; 9 nucleotides line up with TRBD1. The CDR3 covers 17 residues. V was clipped by 1 base and J by 2 bases; unmatched bases: 6. Germline CDR1 reads SGHRS; CDR2 reads YFSETQ. The CDR3, as DNA: TGCGCCAGCAGCTTGACAGGGGGCGTAGGGACTAATGAAAAACTGTTTTTT. Residues: CASSLTGGVGTNEKLFF.

This clone has more than one count but fewer than ten. The chain has TRBV6-2 or TRBV6-3 and TRBJ2-1; tentatively, D is TRBD2 (6 bases). The V end lost 0 bases, the J end lost 7 bases, and 10 bases lay between the germline ends. In germline, CDR1 is MNHEY, CDR2 SVGEGT. The CDR3 spans 14 residues. The CDR3 nucleotides are TGTGCCAGCAGTTACTCGACTCGGGGGAATGAGCAGTTCTTC. Translated: CASSYSTRGNEQFF.

This chain links TRBV5-4 with TRBJ2-1; the match to TRBD2 covers 7 bases. V dropped 4 bases and J dropped 8; count of bases not matched to a gene: 12. The CDR3 covers 15 residues. Germline CDR1 SGHNT, CDR2 YYREEE (reference sequence). The CDR3 nucleotides read TGTGCCAGCAGCGGACCGGGACTAATTGATCATGAGCAGTTCTTC. Residues: CASSGPGLIDHEQFF.

This clone has a single count. The CDR3 coding sequence is TGTGCCAGCAGCCAAGCTAGCGGAAGCACAGATACGCAGTATTTT. Residues: CASSQASGSTDTQYF. V is TRBV3-1 (or the pseudogene TRBV3-2) and J is TRBJ2-3; 7 bases line up with TRBD2. Germline assignment: CDR1 LGHDT and CDR2 YNNKEL (reference sequence). CDR3 size: 15 residues. V shed 1 base, J shed 0 bases, and the junction held 1 base outside the gene matches.

V is TRBV5-1 and J is TRBJ2-3, with D possibly TRBD1 on 6 matching bases. Trimming pared 5 bases from V and 0 bases from J, leaving 13 bases between. This CDR3 has 15 amino acids. Germline loops: CDR1 SGHRS, CDR2 YFSETQ. The CDR3 protein is CASRGQGTSTDTQYF. CDR3 nucleotides: TGCGCCAGCAGAGGCCAGGGGACGAGCACAGATACGCAGTATTTT.

V usage is TRBV18 and J usage is TRBJ1-5; tentatively, D is TRBD1 (6 bases). The CDR3 is made up of 14 amino acids. The V gene lost 3 bases and the J gene lost 2 bases, with 8 bases spanning the gap. Germline assignment: CDR1 KGHSH and CDR2 LQKENI. The CDR3 DNA follows: TGTGCCAGCTCACCCAGGGGCGGCAATCAGCCCCAGCATTTT. Translating it yields CASSPRGGNQPQHF.

This sequence joins TRBV3-1 (or the pseudogene TRBV3-2) and TRBJ1-5; D is perhaps TRBD1 (6 bases). V was clipped by 3 bases and J by 6 bases, with 9 bases between them. CDR3 size: 13 residues. Germline values: CDR1 LGHDT, CDR2 YNNKEL (reference sequence). The CDR3 loop is CASSQDSSQPQHF. The DNA of the CDR3 is TGTGCCAGCAGCCAGGACAGTTCTCAGCCCCAGCATTTT.